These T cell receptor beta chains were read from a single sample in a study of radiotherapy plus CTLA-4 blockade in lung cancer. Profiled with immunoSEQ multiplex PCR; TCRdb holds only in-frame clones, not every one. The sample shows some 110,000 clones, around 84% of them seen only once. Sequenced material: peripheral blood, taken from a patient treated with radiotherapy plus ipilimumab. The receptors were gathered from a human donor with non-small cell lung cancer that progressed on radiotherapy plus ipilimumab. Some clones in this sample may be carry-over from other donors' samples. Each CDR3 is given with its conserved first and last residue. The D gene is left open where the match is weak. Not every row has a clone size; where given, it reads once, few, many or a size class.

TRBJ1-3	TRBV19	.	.	TGTGCCAGTAGTATATCAAGGTACTCTGGAAACACCATATATTTT	CASSISRYSGNTIYF
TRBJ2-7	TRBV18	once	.	TGTGCCAGCTCACCAAGGATCTACGAGCAGTACTTC	CASSPRIYEQYF
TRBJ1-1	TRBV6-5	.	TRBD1	TGTGCCAGCAGTTACATTCGACAGGGGAGAATGGGCGAAGCTTTCTTT	CASSYIRQGRMGEAFF
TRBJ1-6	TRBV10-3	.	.	TGTGCCATCAGTGACAGTCGGGCAAGCTCCTATAATTCACCCCTCCACTTT	CAISDSRASSYNSPLHF
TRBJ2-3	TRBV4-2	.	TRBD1	TGTGCCAGCAGCCAAGAACAGGGGGTGGATACGCAGTATTTT	CASSQEQGVDTQYF
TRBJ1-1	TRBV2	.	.	TGTGCCAGCACTTATGCAGGCCAGAACACTGAAGCTTTCTTT	CASTYAGQNTEAFF
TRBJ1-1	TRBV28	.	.	TGTGCCAGCAGAATCACAGGGAACCCCCAAAACACTGAAGCTTTCTTT	CASRITGNPQNTEAFF
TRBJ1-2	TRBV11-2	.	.	TGTGCCAGCAGCTTAGATCACAGGGATCATGGCTACACCTTC	CASSLDHRDHGYTF
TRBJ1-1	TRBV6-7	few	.	TGTGCCAGCAGTTACATCCCGGGAGGGACTGAAGCTTTCTTT	CASSYIPGGTEAFF
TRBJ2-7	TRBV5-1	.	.	TGCGCCAGCAGCTTTTCGCCGGGACACTTGTGGGAGCAGTACTTC	CASSFSPGHLWEQYF
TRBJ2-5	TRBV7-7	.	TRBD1	TGTGCTAGCAGCCGGACAGGTCAAGAGACCCAGTACTTC	CASSRTGQETQYF
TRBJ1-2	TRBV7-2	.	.	TGTGCCAGCAGCTTCCGGGACTTTTCGTATGGCTACACCTTC	CASSFRDFSYGYTF
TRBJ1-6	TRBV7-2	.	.	TGTGCCAGCAGCTTAGAGTTTTCACCCCTCCACTTT	CASSLEFSPLHF
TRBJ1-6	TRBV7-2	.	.	TGTGCCAGCAGCTTAAGAGATTCACCCCTCCACTTT	CASSLRDSPLHF
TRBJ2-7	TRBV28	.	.	TGTGCCAGCAGTTCTGCGGCCCTCCTGTACGAGCAGTACTTC	CASSSAALLYEQYF
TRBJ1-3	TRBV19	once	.	TGTGCCAGTAGTATAGTCGCGACATCTGGAAACACCATATATTTT	CASSIVATSGNTIYF
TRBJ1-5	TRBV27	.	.	TGTGCCAGCAGTCCGGACCCGAGAAGGGAGTATCAGCCCCAGCATTTT	CASSPDPRREYQPQHF
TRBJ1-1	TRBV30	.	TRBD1	TGTGCCTGCCCAACGACAGGGGGAGTCTTAGAAGCTTTCTTT	CACPTTGGVLEAFF
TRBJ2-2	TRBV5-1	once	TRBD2	TGCGCCAGCAGCTTCCTCGACGGGGAGTCAGCGGGGGTCAACACCGGGGAGCTGTTTTTT	CASSFLDGESAGVNTGELFF
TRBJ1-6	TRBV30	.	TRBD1	TGTGCCGTTTCGGACAGGGGGAAATCACCCCTCCACTTT	CAVSDRGKSPLHF
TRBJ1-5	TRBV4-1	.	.	TGCGCCAGCAGCCAAGATGCGGCTTCGAGTCAGCCCCAGCATTTT	CASSQDAASSQPQHF
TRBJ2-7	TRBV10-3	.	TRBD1	TGTGCCATCAGTGACCGAGACAGGGCGTACGAGCAGTACTTC	CAISDRDRAYEQYF
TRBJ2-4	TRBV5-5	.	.	TGTGCCAGCAGCTTGGCCCCCACAGGGCGCATTCAGTACTTC	CASSLAPTGRIQYF
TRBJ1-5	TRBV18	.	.	TGTGCCAGCTCACCCAACCAGGGGTATAGGGAGCCCCAGCATTTT	CASSPNQGYREPQHF
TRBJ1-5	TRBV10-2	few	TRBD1	TGCGCCAGCATTCAGGGGGCTGGGCAGCCCCAGCATTTT	CASIQGAGQPQHF
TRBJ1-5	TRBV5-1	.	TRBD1	TGCGCCAGCAGCTTGGATGGGGGACAGGCGCCCCAGCATTTT	CASSLDGGQAPQHF
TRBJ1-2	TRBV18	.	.	TGTGCCAGCTCACCAGGGGGCGGTCAAGAATCCGGCTACACCTTC	CASSPGGGQESGYTF
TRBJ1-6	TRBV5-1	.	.	TGCGCCAGCAGCAACAAGCGGGACACCCCCCTCCACTTT	CASSNKRDTPLHF
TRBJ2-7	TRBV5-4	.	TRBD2	TGTGCCAGCAGCCTAGGACTAGCGGGGGGCTACGAGCAGTACTTC	CASSLGLAGGYEQYF
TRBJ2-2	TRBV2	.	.	TGTGCCAGCAGAAGGACCACAGGGACCGGGGAGCTGTTTTTT	CASRRTTGTGELFF